These 26 T cell receptor beta chains share one sample of origin, sequenced in a study of CXCR3-negative and CXCR3-positive naive CD8 T cells. Carrying UMI labels, the TRB cDNA libraries were prepared through 5' RACE. TCRdb reworked the 5' RACE reads into one entry per CDR3 protein, no DNA. The sample totals some 150,000 distinct CDR3 sequences. No antigen is known for these receptors. Study conclusions and caveats: Hydrophobicity was higher for TRB CDR3s found in CXCR3-positive naive cells than in CXCR3-negative naive cells.

Sequenced: naive CXCR3+ CD8+ T cells from blood. Stated subset: CD45RO-CCR7+CD27+CD95- naive CD8+ T cells expressing CXCR3 (TNR3+). The receptors come from a human donor in good health. Some clones in this sample may be carry-over from other donors' samples.

The rearrangement joins TRBV7-6 to TRBJ2-1; TCRdb returns TRBD1, unconfirmable since there is no DNA. The CDR3 has 15 amino acids. Germline CDR1 SGHVS, CDR2 FNYEAQ. The CDR3: CASSLALTGNNEQFF.

This chain uses TRBV4-2 with TRBJ2-1; TCRdb lists TRBD1, though no DNA is available to test this call. The CDR3 extends over 16 amino acids. The germline CDR1 and CDR2 sequences are LGHNA and YNFKEQ. The CDR3 spells CASSQDRGVSYNEQFF.

The chain uses TRBV23-1 and TRBJ1-5; TCRdb returns TRBD1, unconfirmable since there is no DNA. TRBV23-1 is known as an ORF, though its function is uncertain. The CDR3 contains 18 residues. CDR3 sequence reads: CASSHPGQGAFGNQPQHF.

The rearrangement links TRBV7-3 to TRBJ2-1; TCRdb's D call, TRBD2, is unchecked because there is no DNA. The germline V gene has CDR1 SGHTA and CDR2 FQGTGA. The CDR3 is made up of 17 amino acids. The CDR3: CASSSGLAGERGNEQFF.

The chain carries TRBV7-9 and TRBJ2-7; TCRdb indicates TRBD2, and absent DNA this call remains unverified. The CDR3 is made up of 15 amino acids. Germline CDR1 is SEHNR and CDR2 is FQNEAQ (reference sequence). The CDR3 region is CASSLVLGGSYEQYF.

The chain is built from TRBV27 and TRBJ1-2; the TCRdb call, TRBD1, lacks DNA for checking. This CDR3 has 14 amino acids. The germline CDR1 and CDR2 sequences are MNHEY and SMNVEV (reference sequence). CDR3 sequence: CASSLQQGASGYTF.

The chain joins TRBV11-2 to TRBJ2-5; TCRdb calls TRBD1, which cannot be checked without DNA. Germline V gene lookup returns CDR1 SGHAT and CDR2 FQNNGV. The CDR3 runs 13 residues. The CDR3 sequence is CASSLPGWETQYF. The entire variable domain, with the rest obtained from reference TRBV11-2 and TRBJ2-5, is as follows: EAGVAQSPRYKIIEKRQSVAFWCNPISGHATLYWYQQILGQGPKLLIQFQNNGVVDDSQLPKDRFSAERLKGVDSTLKIQPAKLEDSAVYLCASSLPGWETQYFGPGTRLLVL.

The rearrangement links TRBV4-2 to TRBJ2-7; TCRdb proposes TRBD2, but this gene call is untestable without DNA. Germline values: CDR1 LGHNA, CDR2 YNFKEQ. This CDR3 comprises 14 residues. CDR3 sequence: CASSNQGGSYEQYF.

The genes are TRBV7-9 and TRBJ2-3; TCRdb's D call of TRBD2 is untestable without DNA. The germline V gene has CDR1 SEHNR and CDR2 FQNEAQ (reference sequence). CDR3 size: 14 residues. The CDR3 reads CASSLARGISAQYF.

The chain recombines TRBV7-9 with TRBJ2-7; the TRBD1 assignment by TCRdb is unverifiable without DNA. CDR1 is SEHNR, CDR2 FQNEAQ, per germline (reference sequence). CDR3 length equals 16 residues. CDR3 protein: CASSPPGTLSSYEQYF.

The chain uses TRBV29-1 and TRBJ2-2; the D call of TRBD1 rests on TCRdb alone, since no DNA is present to check it. CDR1 and CDR2 (germline): SQVTM, ANQGSEA. The CDR3 is made up of 13 amino acids. CDR3 protein: CSVLTGGTRELFF.

The chain links TRBV29-1 to TRBJ2-2; lacking DNA, the TRBD1 call made by TCRdb goes unchecked. In germline, CDR1 is SQVTM, CDR2 ANQGSEA. The CDR3 loop spans 16 amino acids. This CDR3 reads CSVRTGTGRLYGELFF.

The chain joins TRBV19 to TRBJ1-1. CDR3 length: 13 amino acids. Germline CDR1 and CDR2: LNHDA and SQIVND (reference sequence). CDR3 amino acids: CASSIGGVTEAFF.

The chain couples TRBV5-5 to TRBJ1-5. CDR3 length: 15 amino acids. Germline assignment: CDR1 SGHKS and CDR2 YYEKEE (reference sequence). CDR3 region: CASSSSLHVSQPQHF.

The chain joins TRBV6-5 to TRBJ2-1; the D call of TRBD2 rests on TCRdb alone, since no DNA is present to check it. The CDR3 runs to 16 residues. Germline CDR1 MNHEY, CDR2 SVGAGI. CDR3 in amino acids: CASSAGLVGPRTQQFF.

The chain is built from TRBV19 and TRBJ2-7; TCRdb names TRBD1, which stays unverified in the absence of DNA. CDR3 size: 15 residues. Germline V gene lookup returns CDR1 LNHDA and CDR2 SQIVND (reference sequence). CDR3 region: CASSARQAISYEQYF.

V and J are TRBV6-4 and TRBJ2-3; with no DNA, the TCRdb D assignment of TRBD1 cannot be verified. This CDR3 has 15 amino acids. Germline values: CDR1 MRHNA, CDR2 SNTAGT. The CDR3 is CASSEAGGTTDTQYF.

The V call is TRBV27, the J call TRBJ2-7; the D gene TCRdb calls, TRBD2, cannot be checked with no DNA. CDR1 MNHEY and CDR2 SMNVEV come from the germline V gene (reference sequence). The CDR3 consists of 14 residues. The CDR3 region is CASSFSGSAYEQYF.

This chain connects TRBV27 to TRBJ2-1; TCRdb selects TRBD2, and the lack of DNA leaves this call unchecked. CDR1 and CDR2 from the germline V gene are MNHEY and SMNVEV (reference sequence). CDR3 size: 13 residues. CDR3 region: CASRRGGHNEQFF.

The chain couples TRBV10-2 to TRBJ2-2; TCRdb designates TRBD2, a call that cannot be tested without DNA. The CDR3 has 15 amino acids. Germline V gene sequence: CDR1 WSHSY, CDR2 SAAADI. This CDR3 reads CASSDLRELAGELFF.

V and J are TRBV20-1 and TRBJ2-7; TCRdb selects TRBD1, and the lack of DNA leaves this call unchecked. Germline V CDR1 and CDR2: DFQATT, SNEGSKA (reference sequence). CDR3 length: 13 amino acids. The CDR3 region is CSATRDTSYEQYF.

The chain recombines TRBV12-3 or TRBV12-4 with TRBJ2-1; TCRdb's D call of TRBD1 is untestable without DNA. The CDR3 is 13 amino acids. The CDR3 protein is CASSLVDRGSEFF.

This chain links TRBV5-6 with TRBJ2-7. Germline CDR1 and CDR2: SGHDT and YYEEEE. The CDR3 length is 12 residues. The CDR3 protein is CASSWQTYEQYF. The whole variable domain, filled in from reference TRBV5-6 and TRBJ2-7, reads DAGVTQSPTHLIKTRGQQVTLRCSPKSGHDTVSWYQQALGQGPQFIFQYYEEEERQRGNFPDRFSGHQFPNYSSELNVNALLLGDSALYLCASSWQTYEQYFGPGTRLTVT.

The genes are TRBV12-5 and TRBJ1-2; without DNA, the TCRdb call of TRBD1 cannot be checked. Germline CDR1 reads LGHNT; CDR2 reads FRNRAP. CDR3 length: 15 amino acids. Here the CDR3 reads CASGSAPSGAGGYTF.

J is TRBJ2-1 and V is TRBV6-5; the D gene TCRdb calls, TRBD2, cannot be checked with no DNA. Germline CDR1 MNHEY, CDR2 SVGAGI. The CDR3 contains 14 residues. The chain's CDR3 is CASRLAGEYNEQFF.

The chain couples TRBV2 to TRBJ2-1; TCRdb calls TRBD1, which cannot be checked without DNA. Germline assignment: CDR1 SNHLY and CDR2 FYNNEI. The CDR3 sequence is 14 residues long. This CDR3 reads CASTVGTGNNEQFF.